The sequence of this T cell receptor (beta chain) was determined in a study of T cells in Graves' hyperthyroidism and ophthalmopathy. RNA transcripts were the template for amplifying TCR beta CDR3 regions. First-round RT-PCR with HTBI primers amplified the TCR CDR3 region. TCRdb re-called the multiplex PCR reads through MiXCR, storing one row per CDR3 protein. This repertoire shows 600,000 to 900,000 distinct CDR3 sequences, about a sixth found once; its top ten account for approximately 8.4%. Trimming shortened V by 7 bases and J by 2 bases, and 16 bases separated the two germline ends. Germline V gene lookup returns CDR1 SQVTM and CDR2 ANQGSEA. This CDR3 is 14 amino acids long. Regarding the study as a whole: Ophthalmopathy got predicted by the model a median about six months before its onset.

Aged 18 to 65, the patients had hyperthyroidism that was newly diagnosed and had lasted under 2 months. Orbital computed tomography and thyroid ultrasound, together with serum TRAb and thyroxine and clinical symptoms, were used for diagnoses. The PBMCs studied were ones that came from 8.5 to 10 ml fresh peripheral blood. This clonotype was detected ten times or more. The antigen is unknown. Material for sequencing was blood. The TCR comes from a man between 18 and 29 years old with Graves' hyperthyroidism. This chain connects TRBV29-1 to TRBJ2-3; D is perhaps TRBD2 (6 bases). The CDR3 nucleotides read TGCAGCGGAACTGTTAGCGGTCCCACAGATACGCAGTATTTT. Protein: CSGTVSGPTDTQYF.